Listed below are T cell receptor beta chains from one sample, sequenced in a study of shared clonotypes between healthy human individuals. Method: immunoSEQ multiplex PCR; TCRdb's copy keeps in-frame clones and lacks some. This table has 2 million to 2.5 million clones, 93% appearing once. The sequenced sample was naive CD4+ T cells from PBMCs. These receptors were obtained from a man aged 18-30 years in good health. Some clones in this sample may be carry-over from other donors' samples. Each CDR3 is given with its conserved first and last residue. The D gene is left open where the match is weak. Size tells how often a clone was seen (once, few, many) or the class of an expanded clone, and some rows leave it out.

TRBV28	TRBJ2-3	NA	TRBD2	14	TGTGCCAGCAGACTAGCGGGTAGCACAGATACGCAGTATTTT	CASRLAGSTDTQYF
TRBV27	TRBJ2-7	NA	NA	16	TGTGCCAGCAGTCCCAAGGAGACTCTGGGCTCCTACGAGCAGTACTTC	CASSPKETLGSYEQYF
TRBV19	TRBJ2-6	NA	NA	16	TGTGCCAGTAGTAGTTTGCAGGGCTCTGGGGCCAACGTCCTGACTTTC	CASSSLQGSGANVLTF
TRBV5-1	TRBJ2-5	NA	TRBD2	15	TGCGCCAGCAGCCTTATAGCGGGGGAGGGAGAGACCCAGTACTTC	CASSLIAGEGETQYF
TRBV9	TRBJ2-3	NA	TRBD2	16	TGTGCCAGCAGCCCGGGGGGGGCTCGACGCACAGATACGCAGTATTTT	CASSPGGARRTDTQYF
TRBV18	TRBJ2-2	NA	TRBD2	15	TGTGCCAGCTCACCCCGACTAGCTACGACCGGGGAGCTGTTTTTT	CASSPRLATTGELFF
TRBV13	TRBJ2-7	once	NA	15	TGTGCCAGCAGCTCTCTGGGGGCCCTCTCCTACGAGCAGTACTTC	CASSSLGALSYEQYF
TRBV11-2	TRBJ2-1	NA	NA	15	TGTGCCAGCAGCTTATTGTCGCCGGAGTGGGATGAGCAGTTCTTC	CASSLLSPEWDEQFF
TRBV7-2	TRBJ1-1	NA	TRBD1	15	TGTGCCAGCAGCTTACGGGACAGGGCGAACACTGAAGCTTTCTTT	CASSLRDRANTEAFF
TRBV2	TRBJ2-7	NA	TRBD2	16	TGTGCCAGCAGCTTTCCACTAGCGGGAGGGCCCGGCGAGCAGTACTTC	CASSFPLAGGPGEQYF
TRBV9	TRBJ1-4	NA	NA	14	TGTGCCAGCAGCCCTCCCGGGGCGAGTGAAAAACTGTTTTTT	CASSPPGASEKLFF
TRBV28	TRBJ2-6	NA	NA	12	TGTGCCAGCGGGGGCGGTCTCAACGTCCTGACTTTC	CASGGGLNVLTF
TRBV5-1	TRBJ1-1	once	NA	15	TGCGCCAGCGGCCCACAGAGTCTATGGGACACTGAAGCTTTCTTT	CASGPQSLWDTEAFF
TRBV28	TRBJ2-7	NA	NA	14	TGTGCCAGCAGTTTGTACCTAACCTCCTACGAGCAGTACTTC	CASSLYLTSYEQYF
TRBV7-3	TRBJ1-2	NA	NA	14	TGTGCCAGCAGCTTAATCGGGGGTGTCGGAGGCTACACCTTC	CASSLIGGVGGYTF
TRBV18	TRBJ2-7	NA	TRBD1	15	TGTGCCAGCTCACCCGGACAGGGGCGTACCTACGAGCAGTACTTC	CASSPGQGRTYEQYF
TRBV28	TRBJ1-2	few	NA	13	TGTGCCAGCAGCCCGGACATAAACTATGGCTACACCTTC	CASSPDINYGYTF
TRBV9	TRBJ2-3	few	NA	12	TGTGCCAGCAGCGTAGTCGGAGATACGCAGTATTTT	CASSVVGDTQYF
TRBV5-4	TRBJ2-1	NA	NA	16	TGTGCCAGCAGCTCTCCCTCGTCAGGGGCCTACAATGAGCAGTTCTTC	CASSSPSSGAYNEQFF
TRBV11-2	TRBJ2-3	NA	NA	14	TGTGCCAGCAGCCAAAATCGGGGCGAGCAAGTTCTGTATTTT	CASSQNRGEQVLYF
TRBV18	TRBJ2-1	NA	TRBD2	16	TGTGCCAGCTCCCAGACTAGCGGGAACTCCTACAATGAGCAGTTCTTC	CASSQTSGNSYNEQFF
TRBV7-3	TRBJ1-1	few	NA	14	TGTGCCAGCAGCTTATGGACCGGGAGCACTGAAGCTTTCTTT	CASSLWTGSTEAFF
TRBV4-1	TRBJ2-2	NA	NA	14	TGCGCCAGCAGCCAGTTAACTAGTCCCGGGGAGCTGTTTTTT	CASSQLTSPGELFF
TRBV7-6	TRBJ1-2	NA	TRBD1	17	TGTGCCAGCAGCTCTAGACGGGACAGGGGCCCAGGAAATGGCTACACCTTC	CASSSRRDRGPGNGYTF
TRBV7-6	TRBJ1-5	NA	NA	13	TGTGCCAGCAGCTTAACAGAGGATCAGCCCCAGCATTTT	CASSLTEDQPQHF
TRBV10-3	TRBJ2-3	NA	NA	16	TGTGCCATCAGTGAGCACCGCGGAAGGGGGGCAGATACGCAGTATTTT	CAISEHRGRGADTQYF
TRBV4-2	TRBJ1-1	NA	NA	15	TGTGCCAGCAGCCAGCCCGGGACGCGGAACACTGAAGCTTTCTTT	CASSQPGTRNTEAFF
TRBV7-8	TRBJ2-7	NA	TRBD2	14	TGTGCCAGCAGCTTCCGAGCGGGAGCAGACGGGCAGTACTTC	CASSFRAGADGQYF
TRBV7-9	TRBJ2-1	NA	NA	12	TGTGCCAGCAGCTTAGTTTTAAGTGAGCAGTTCTTC	CASSLVLSEQFF
TRBV9	TRBJ2-5	NA	TRBD2	16	TGTGCCAGCAGCGTGGGGTCTCGGGAGGGCCGTGAGACCCAGTACTTC	CASSVGSREGRETQYF
TRBV11-2	TRBJ2-7	NA	TRBD1	15	TGTGCCAGCAGCCTAAGGACAGGGAGGAACTACGAGCAGTACTTC	CASSLRTGRNYEQYF
TRBV18	TRBJ2-5	NA	NA	14	TGTGCCAGCTCTCGCCTAGGGTACCAAGAGACCCAGTACTTC	CASSRLGYQETQYF
TRBV15	TRBJ1-5	NA	NA	16	TGTGCCACCAGCATAACGATATCCCCAAGCAATCAGCCCCAGCATTTT	CATSITISPSNQPQHF
TRBV7-2	TRBJ2-1	NA	NA	14	TGTGCCAGCATCGGAGGGAGCTCCTACAATGAGCAGTTCTTC	CASIGGSSYNEQFF
TRBV10-3	TRBJ1-5	NA	TRBD1	14	TGTGCCATCAGTCAGGACAGGGATGGTCAGCCCCAGCATTTT	CAISQDRDGQPQHF
TRBV7-9	TRBJ1-4	NA	NA	14	TGTGCCAGCAGCTTTACAGGACTTAATGAAAAACTGTTTTTT	CASSFTGLNEKLFF
TRBV5-1	TRBJ2-7	NA	TRBD2	15	TGCGCCAGCAGCTTGGTACTAGCGGGAGGCTACGAGCAGTACTTC	CASSLVLAGGYEQYF
TRBV1	TRBJ2-7	NA	NA	16	TGCACCAGCAGCCACCGACTAAGGTCCGTTCGGTACGAGCAGTACTTC	CTSSHRLRSVRYEQYF
TRBV6-6	TRBJ2-1	once	NA	13	TGTGCCAGCAGCCCAGACGACTACAATGAGCAGTTCTTC	CASSPDDYNEQFF
TRBV2	TRBJ2-5	NA	NA	14	TGTGCCAGCAGCCAACATCGGGGAGGCGAGACCCAGTACTTC	CASSQHRGGETQYF